This TCR beta chain was obtained from a study of blood T cell repertoires in COVID-19. Repertoires were generated with immunoSEQ multiplex PCR, while TCRdb's copy carries only in-frame clones and drops some. This table holds around 120,000 clones, over 85% found once. This clone was found a few times. CDR3 length: 13 residues. Germline CDR1 is SGHTA and CDR2 is FQGNSA. V was clipped by 5 bases and J by 3 bases, with 10 bases between them. The receptor was derived from a man in his fifties or sixties with active COVID-19. The rearrangement uses TRBV7-2 and TRBJ2-5; the D is unclear. Sequenced: peripheral blood. The CDR3 loop is CASSKEMEETQYF. The CDR3 DNA reads as TGTGCCAGCAGCAAGGAGATGGAAGAGACCCAGTACTTC.